Listed below are T cell receptor beta chains from one sample, sequenced in a study of shared clonotypes between healthy human individuals. The data were produced by immunoSEQ multiplex PCR, yet TCRdb's version contains in-frame clones alone and is incomplete. This sample has approximately 1.5 million clones, with just under 99% found just once. The sequenced sample consisted of naive CD4+ T cells sorted from blood. Receptors were obtained from a man aged 25 to 40 in good health. CDR3s include the opening cysteine and the closing phenylalanine or tryptophan. A D gene is named only where the DNA matches it firmly. A clone size is listed for some rows: how often the clone was seen (once, few, many), or a class if it is expanded.

CDR3 protein | CDR3 DNA | J gene | D gene | V gene | clone size
CASSYSRITEGPSYEQYF | TGTGCCAGCAGTTACTCGAGAATCACAGAGGGACCCTCTTACGAGCAGTACTTC | TRBJ2-7 | - | TRBV6-7 | -
CASSPGLAVKETQYF | TGTGCCAGCAGTCCAGGTCTAGCGGTCAAAGAGACCCAGTACTTC | TRBJ2-5 | TRBD2 | TRBV6-5 | -
CASRIGRPNTEAFF | TGTGCCAGCAGGATCGGCAGGCCGAACACTGAAGCTTTCTTT | TRBJ1-1 | - | TRBV27 | -
CASAIGSRVDTQYF | TGTGCCAGTGCGATAGGGTCGAGGGTGGATACGCAGTATTTT | TRBJ2-3 | - | TRBV9 | -
CASRKTGSWETQYF | TGTGCCAGCAGGAAAACAGGTTCTTGGGAGACCCAGTACTTC | TRBJ2-5 | - | TRBV28 | once
CASTRGAEKLFF | TGTGCCAGCACCCGGGGGGCTGAAAAACTGTTTTTT | TRBJ1-4 | - | TRBV7-9 | -
CASSPISEAFF | TGTGCCAGCTCACCGATTTCTGAAGCTTTCTTT | TRBJ1-1 | - | TRBV18 | -
CAWGGPRRGGSSGANVLTF | TGTGCCTGGGGAGGTCCGCGTCGGGGAGGTTCCTCTGGGGCCAACGTCCTGACTTTC | TRBJ2-6 | - | TRBV30 | -
CASSVAAGGQSTQYF | TGTGCCAGCAGCGTAGCGGCAGGGGGACAGAGTACGCAGTATTTT | TRBJ2-3 | TRBD1 | TRBV9 | -
CASSRRLAGVDEQFF | TGTGCCAGCAGTCGAAGACTAGCGGGAGTGGATGAGCAGTTCTTC | TRBJ2-1 | TRBD2 | TRBV6-5 | -
CASRGARVTGETQYF | TGTGCCAGCAGGGGGGCCAGGGTAACGGGTGAGACCCAGTACTTC | TRBJ2-5 | - | TRBV19 | -
CASSFLRNEQFF | TGTGCCAGCAGCTTCCTGAGGAATGAGCAGTTCTTC | TRBJ2-1 | - | TRBV7-9 | -
CASSGGPNQPQHF | TGTGCCAGCTCAGGGGGGCCAAATCAGCCCCAGCATTTT | TRBJ1-5 | - | TRBV18 | -
CASSLGQASGNTIYF | TGTGCCAGCAGCCTAGGACAGGCCTCTGGAAACACCATATATTTT | TRBJ1-3 | TRBD1 | TRBV6-6 | -
CASSSSRDRNEQFF | TGTGCCAGCAGCTCCTCCCGGGACAGGAATGAGCAGTTCTTC | TRBJ2-1 | TRBD1 | TRBV7-2 | -
CSAQGWGRPEAFF | TGCAGCGCCCAAGGGTGGGGGCGCCCTGAAGCTTTCTTT | TRBJ1-1 | - | TRBV29-1 | -
CASSFSLSGRIADTQYF | TGTGCCAGCAGCTTCTCCTTAAGCGGGAGGATTGCAGATACGCAGTATTTT | TRBJ2-3 | TRBD2 | TRBV11-3 | -
CASSRNSGANVLTF | TGTGCCAGCAGCAGGAACTCTGGGGCCAACGTCCTGACTTTC | TRBJ2-6 | - | TRBV7-9 | -
CASSRTGLGQPQHF | TGTGCCAGCTCACGGACAGGGTTAGGGCAGCCCCAGCATTTT | TRBJ1-5 | TRBD1 | TRBV18 | -
CASSSTETGNTIYF | TGTGCCAGCAGCTCGACCGAAACTGGAAACACCATATATTTT | TRBJ1-3 | - | TRBV11-2 | -
CASSIYGTGNTEAFF | TGTGCCAGCAGTATATACGGGACGGGGAACACTGAAGCTTTCTTT | TRBJ1-1 | - | TRBV2 | -
CASRPLWAQNTEAFF | TGTGCCAGCAGGCCCCTCTGGGCCCAGAACACTGAAGCTTTCTTT | TRBJ1-1 | - | TRBV6-1 | -
CASSLDGGGEQFF | TGTGCCAGCAGCTTAGATGGCGGGGGTGAGCAGTTCTTC | TRBJ2-1 | TRBD2 | TRBV11-2 | once
CASSYSFRETQYF | TGTGCCAGCAGTTACTCTTTTCGAGAGACCCAGTACTTC | TRBJ2-5 | - | TRBV6-6 | once
CASSLAGGYSNQPQHF | TGTGCCAGCAGCTTGGCCGGGGGGTATAGCAATCAGCCCCAGCATTTT | TRBJ1-5 | - | TRBV5-5 | -
CASSRRTSQSYNEQFF | TGCGCCAGCAGCCGCAGAACTAGCCAATCCTACAATGAGCAGTTCTTC | TRBJ2-1 | - | TRBV4-1 | -
CASSPPLSLNTEAFF | TGTGCCAGCAGCCCCCCATTATCACTGAACACTGAAGCTTTCTTT | TRBJ1-1 | - | TRBV11-2 | -
CASSLLGGEIQAFF | TGCGCCAGCAGCTTACTAGGGGGCGAGATTCAAGCTTTCTTT | TRBJ1-1 | TRBD1 | TRBV5-1 | -
CASSDGGGNEKLFF | TGCGCCAGCAGTGATGGAGGGGGTAATGAAAAACTGTTTTTT | TRBJ1-4 | - | TRBV10-1 | once
CASSSLQGYQPQHF | TGTGCCAGCAGTTCCCTACAGGGCTATCAGCCCCAGCATTTT | TRBJ1-5 | - | TRBV28 | -
CASSLTGQGYEQYF | TGCGCCAGCAGCTTAACGGGACAGGGGTACGAGCAGTACTTC | TRBJ2-7 | TRBD1 | TRBV5-1 | -